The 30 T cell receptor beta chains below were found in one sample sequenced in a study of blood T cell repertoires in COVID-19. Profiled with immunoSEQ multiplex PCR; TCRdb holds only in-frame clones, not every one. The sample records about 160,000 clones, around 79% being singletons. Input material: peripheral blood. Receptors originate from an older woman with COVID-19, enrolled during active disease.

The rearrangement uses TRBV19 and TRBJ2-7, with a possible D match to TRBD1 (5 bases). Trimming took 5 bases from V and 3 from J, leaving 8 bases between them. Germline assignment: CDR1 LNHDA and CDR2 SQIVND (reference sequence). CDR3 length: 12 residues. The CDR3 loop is CASSQRGYEQYF. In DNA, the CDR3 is TGTGCCAGTAGTCAAAGGGGCTACGAGCAGTACTTC. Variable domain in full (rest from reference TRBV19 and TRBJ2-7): DGGITQSPKYLFRKEGQNVTLSCEQNLNHDAMYWYRQDPGQGLRLIYYSQIVNDFQKGDIAEGYSVSREKKESFPLTVTSAQKNPTAFYLCASSQRGYEQYFGPGTRLTVT.

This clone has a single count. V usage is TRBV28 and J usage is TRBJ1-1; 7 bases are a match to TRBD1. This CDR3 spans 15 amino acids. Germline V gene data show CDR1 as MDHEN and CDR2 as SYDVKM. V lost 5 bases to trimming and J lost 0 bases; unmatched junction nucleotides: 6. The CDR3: CASSVPGQLNTEAFF. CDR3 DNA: TGTGCCAGCAGTGTACCGGGACAGTTGAACACTGAAGCTTTCTTT. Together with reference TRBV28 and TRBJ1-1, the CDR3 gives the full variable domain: DVKVTQSSRYLVKRTGEKVFLECVQDMDHENMFWYRQDPGLGLRLIYFSYDVKMKEKGDIPEGYSVSREKKERFSLILESASTNQTSMYLCASSVPGQLNTEAFFGQGTRLTVV.

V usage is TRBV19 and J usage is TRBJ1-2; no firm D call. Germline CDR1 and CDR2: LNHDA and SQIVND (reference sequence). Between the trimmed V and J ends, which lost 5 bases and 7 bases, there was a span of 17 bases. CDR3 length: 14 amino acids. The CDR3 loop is CASSPGVLRFGYTF. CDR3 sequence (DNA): TGTGCCAGTAGTCCCGGGGTTCTTCGCTTTGGCTACACCTTC.

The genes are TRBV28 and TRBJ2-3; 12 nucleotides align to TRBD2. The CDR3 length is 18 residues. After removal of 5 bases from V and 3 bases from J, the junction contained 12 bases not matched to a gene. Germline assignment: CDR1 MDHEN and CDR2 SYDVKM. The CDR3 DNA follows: TGTGCCAGCAGTCCCTGGACTAGCGGGATCCCGGGGACAGATACGCAGTATTTT. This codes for CASSPWTSGIPGTDTQYF.

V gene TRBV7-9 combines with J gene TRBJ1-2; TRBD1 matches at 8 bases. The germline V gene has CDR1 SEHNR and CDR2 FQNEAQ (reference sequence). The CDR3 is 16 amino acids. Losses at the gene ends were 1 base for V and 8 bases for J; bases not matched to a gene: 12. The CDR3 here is CASSLESGRGLGGYTF. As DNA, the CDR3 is TGTGCCAGCAGCTTAGAATCGGGCAGGGGGCTAGGCGGCTACACCTTC.

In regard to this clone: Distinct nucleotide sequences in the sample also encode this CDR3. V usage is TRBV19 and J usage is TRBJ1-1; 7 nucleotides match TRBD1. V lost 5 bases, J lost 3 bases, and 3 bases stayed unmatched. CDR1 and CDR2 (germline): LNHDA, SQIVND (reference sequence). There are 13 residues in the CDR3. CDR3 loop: CASSSTGDTEAFF. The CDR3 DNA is TGTGCCAGTAGTTCTACAGGGGACACTGAAGCTTTCTTT.

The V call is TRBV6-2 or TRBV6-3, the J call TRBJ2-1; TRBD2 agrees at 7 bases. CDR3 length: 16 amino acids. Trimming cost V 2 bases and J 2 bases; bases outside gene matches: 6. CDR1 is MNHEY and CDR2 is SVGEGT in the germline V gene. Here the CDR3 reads CASSYRLAVPYNEQFF. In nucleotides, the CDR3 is TGTGCCAGCAGTTACAGGCTAGCGGTACCCTACAATGAGCAGTTCTTC.

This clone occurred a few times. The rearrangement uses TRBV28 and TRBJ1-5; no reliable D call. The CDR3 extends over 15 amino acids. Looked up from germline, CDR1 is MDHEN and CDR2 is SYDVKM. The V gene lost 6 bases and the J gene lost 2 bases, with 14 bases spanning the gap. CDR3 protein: CASSLTLGGNQPQHF. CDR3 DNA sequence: TGTGCCAGCAGCCTAACTTTAGGAGGCAATCAGCCCCAGCATTTT.

CDR3: CASSFGTGGEKLFF. In DNA, the CDR3 is TGTGCCAGCAGCTTCGGGACAGGCGGTGAAAAACTGTTTTTT. This rearrangement joins TRBV7-2 to TRBJ1-4, with TRBD1 identical over 8 bases. The germline V gene encodes CDR1 SGHTA and CDR2 FQGNSA. The ends lost 3 bases at V and 7 bases at J; junction bases unmatched: 4. The CDR3 contains 14 residues.

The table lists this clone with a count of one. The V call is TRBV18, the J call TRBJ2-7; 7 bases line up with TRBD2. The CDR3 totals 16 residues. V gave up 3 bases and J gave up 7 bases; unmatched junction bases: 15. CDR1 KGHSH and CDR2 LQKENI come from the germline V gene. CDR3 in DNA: TGTGCCAGCTCACCTTCGGGAGGAGCAGGGCTCAGGGAGCAGTACTTC. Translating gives CASSPSGGAGLREQYF. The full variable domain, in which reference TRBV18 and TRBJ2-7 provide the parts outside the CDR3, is NAGVMQNPRHLVRRRGQEARLRCSPMKGHSHVYWYRQLPEEGLKFMVYLQKENIIDESGMPKERFSAEFPKEGPSILRIQQVVRGDSAAYFCASSPSGGAGLREQYFGPGTRLTVT.

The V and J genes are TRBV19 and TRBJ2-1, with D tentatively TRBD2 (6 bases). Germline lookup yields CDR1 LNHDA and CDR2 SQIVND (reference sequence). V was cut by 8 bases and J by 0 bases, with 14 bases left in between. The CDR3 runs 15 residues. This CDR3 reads CASSLAGLSYNEQFF. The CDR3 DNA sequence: TGTGCCAGTTCTCTCGCGGGGCTCTCCTACAATGAGCAGTTCTTC.

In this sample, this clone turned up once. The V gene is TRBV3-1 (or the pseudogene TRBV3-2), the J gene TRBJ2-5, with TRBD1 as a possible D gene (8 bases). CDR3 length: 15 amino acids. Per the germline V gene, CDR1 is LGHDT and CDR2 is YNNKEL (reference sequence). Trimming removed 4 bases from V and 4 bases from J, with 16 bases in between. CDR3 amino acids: CASSRTTGGGETQYF. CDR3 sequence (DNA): TGTGCCAGCAGCCGCACCACAGGGGGGGGAGAGACCCAGTACTTC.

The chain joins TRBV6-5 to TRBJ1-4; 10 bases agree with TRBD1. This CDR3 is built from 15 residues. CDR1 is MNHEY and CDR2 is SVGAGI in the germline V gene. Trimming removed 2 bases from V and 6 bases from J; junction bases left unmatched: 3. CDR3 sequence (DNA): TGTGCCAGCAGTTACACAGACAGGGGGCATGAAAAACTGTTTTTT. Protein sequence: CASSYTDRGHEKLFF.

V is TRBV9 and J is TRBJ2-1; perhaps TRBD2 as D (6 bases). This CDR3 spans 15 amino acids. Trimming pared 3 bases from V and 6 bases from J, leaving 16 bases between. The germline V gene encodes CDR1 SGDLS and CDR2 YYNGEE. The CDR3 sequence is CASSEAGTGVNEQFF. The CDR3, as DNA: TGTGCCAGCAGCGAAGCCGGGACTGGGGTCAATGAGCAGTTCTTC.

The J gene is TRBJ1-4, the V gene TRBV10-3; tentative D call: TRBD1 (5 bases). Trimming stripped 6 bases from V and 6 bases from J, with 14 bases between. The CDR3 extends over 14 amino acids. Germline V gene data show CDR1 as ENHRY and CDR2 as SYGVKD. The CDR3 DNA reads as TGTGCCATCAGAAGGGAAGGGGAAGATGAAAAACTGTTTTTT. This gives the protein CAIRREGEDEKLFF.

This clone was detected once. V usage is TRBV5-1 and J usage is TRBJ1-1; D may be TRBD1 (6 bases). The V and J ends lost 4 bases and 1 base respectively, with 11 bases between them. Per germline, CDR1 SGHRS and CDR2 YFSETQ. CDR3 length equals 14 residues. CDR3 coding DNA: TGCGCCAGCAGCACCGGGACACCGAACACTGAAGCTTTCTTT. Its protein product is CASSTGTPNTEAFF.

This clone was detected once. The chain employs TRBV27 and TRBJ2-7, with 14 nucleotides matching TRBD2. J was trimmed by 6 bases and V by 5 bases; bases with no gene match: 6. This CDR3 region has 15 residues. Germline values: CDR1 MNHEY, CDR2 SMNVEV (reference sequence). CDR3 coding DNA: TGTGCCAGCAGTACGACTAGCGGGGGGGCGGTCGAGCAGTACGTC. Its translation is CASSTTSGGAVEQYV.

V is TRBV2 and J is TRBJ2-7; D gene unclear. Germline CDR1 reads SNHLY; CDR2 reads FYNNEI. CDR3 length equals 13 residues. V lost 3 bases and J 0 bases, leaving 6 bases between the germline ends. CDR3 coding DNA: TGTGCCAGCAGTGAGGGCAACTCCTACGAGCAGTACGTC. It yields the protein CASSEGNSYEQYV.

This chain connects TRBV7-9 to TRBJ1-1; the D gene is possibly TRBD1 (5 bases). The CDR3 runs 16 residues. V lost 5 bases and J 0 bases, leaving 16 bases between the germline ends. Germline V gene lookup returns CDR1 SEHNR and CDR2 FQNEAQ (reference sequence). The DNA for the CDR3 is TGTGCCAGCAGCAAGAACAGACAGTTAATGAACACTGAAGCTTTCTTT. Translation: CASSKNRQLMNTEAFF.

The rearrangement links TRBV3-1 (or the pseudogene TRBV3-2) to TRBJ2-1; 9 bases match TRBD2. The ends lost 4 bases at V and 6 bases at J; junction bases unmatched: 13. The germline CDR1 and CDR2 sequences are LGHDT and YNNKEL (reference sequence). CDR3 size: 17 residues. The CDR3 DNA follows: TGTGCCAGCAGCCTGGGAGGAGCGGGAGGCTGGGGCAATGAGCAGTTCTTC. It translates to CASSLGGAGGWGNEQFF.

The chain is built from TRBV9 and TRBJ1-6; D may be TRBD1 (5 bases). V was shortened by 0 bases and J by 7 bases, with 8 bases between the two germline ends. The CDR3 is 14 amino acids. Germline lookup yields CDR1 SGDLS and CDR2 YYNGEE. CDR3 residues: CASSVVGRNSPLHF. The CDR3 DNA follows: TGTGCCAGCAGCGTAGTGGGGCGCAATTCACCCCTCCACTTT.

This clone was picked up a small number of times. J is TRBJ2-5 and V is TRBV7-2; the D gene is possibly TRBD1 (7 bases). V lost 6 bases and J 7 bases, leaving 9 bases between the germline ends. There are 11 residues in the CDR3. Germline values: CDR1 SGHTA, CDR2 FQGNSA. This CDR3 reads CASSQGGTQYF. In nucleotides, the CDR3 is TGTGCCAGCAGTCAGGGGGGGACCCAGTACTTC. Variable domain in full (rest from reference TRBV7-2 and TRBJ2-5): GAGVSQSPSNKVTEKGKDVELRCDPISGHTALYWYRQSLGQGLEFLIYFQGNSAPDKSGLPSDRFSAERTGGSVSTLTIQRTQQEDSAVYLCASSQGGTQYFGPGTRLLVL.

This chain's CDR3 is CASSLGGTAIDSTEAFF. For the CDR3, the DNA is TGTGCCAGCAGTTTAGGGGGGACAGCTATTGATTCCACTGAAGCTTTCTTT. The rearrangement uses TRBV28 and TRBJ1-1; 7 bases are a match to TRBD1. The CDR3 spans 17 residues. The germline V gene has CDR1 MDHEN and CDR2 SYDVKM. Trimming took 2 bases from V and 4 from J; bases not matched to a gene: 13.

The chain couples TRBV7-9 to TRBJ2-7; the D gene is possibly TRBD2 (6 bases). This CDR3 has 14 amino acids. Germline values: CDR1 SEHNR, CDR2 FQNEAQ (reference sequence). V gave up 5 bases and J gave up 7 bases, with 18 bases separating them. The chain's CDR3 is CASSRDGPRGEQYF. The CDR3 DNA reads TGTGCCAGCAGCCGGGACGGTCCCCGGGGGGAGCAGTACTTC.

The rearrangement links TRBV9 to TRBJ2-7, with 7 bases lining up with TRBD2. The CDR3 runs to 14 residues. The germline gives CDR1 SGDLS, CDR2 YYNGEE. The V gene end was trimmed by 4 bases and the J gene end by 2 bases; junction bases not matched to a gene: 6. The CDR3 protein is CASSSASGPYEQYF. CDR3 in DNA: TGTGCCAGCAGCTCCGCTAGCGGACCCTACGAGCAGTACTTC.

The CDR3 loop reads CSVGGRDKFEQFF. CDR3 bases: TGCAGCGTTGGTGGCAGGGATAAGTTTGAGCAGTTCTTC. The gene calls are TRBV29-1 and TRBJ2-1; D perhaps matches TRBD1 (5 bases). This CDR3 has 13 amino acids. Germline assignment: CDR1 SQVTM and CDR2 ANQGSEA. The V end lost 4 bases, the J end lost 9 bases, and 16 bases lay between the germline ends.

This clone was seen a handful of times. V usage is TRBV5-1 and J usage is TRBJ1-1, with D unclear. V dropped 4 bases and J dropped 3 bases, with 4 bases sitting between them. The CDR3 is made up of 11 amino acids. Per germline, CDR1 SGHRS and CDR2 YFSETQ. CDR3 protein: CASSPDTEAFF. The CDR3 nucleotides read TGCGCCAGCAGCCCAGACACTGAAGCTTTCTTT.

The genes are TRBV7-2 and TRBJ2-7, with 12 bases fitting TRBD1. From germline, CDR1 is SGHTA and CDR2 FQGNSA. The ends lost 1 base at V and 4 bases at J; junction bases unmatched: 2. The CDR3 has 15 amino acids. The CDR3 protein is CASSLVGQGAYEQYF. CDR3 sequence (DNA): TGTGCCAGCAGCTTAGTGGGACAGGGGGCATACGAGCAGTACTTC.

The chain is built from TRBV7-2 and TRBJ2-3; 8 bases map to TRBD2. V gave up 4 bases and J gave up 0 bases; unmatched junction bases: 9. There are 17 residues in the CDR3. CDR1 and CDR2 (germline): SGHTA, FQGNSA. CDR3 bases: TGTGCCAGCAGCTCCCAAATACTAGCGGAGAGCACAGATACGCAGTATTTT. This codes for CASSSQILAESTDTQYF.

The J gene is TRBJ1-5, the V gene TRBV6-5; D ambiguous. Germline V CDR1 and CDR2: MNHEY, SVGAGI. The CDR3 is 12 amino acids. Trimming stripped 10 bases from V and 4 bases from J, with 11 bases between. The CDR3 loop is CATRTGNQPQHF. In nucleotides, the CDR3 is TGTGCCACCAGGACTGGGAATCAGCCCCAGCATTTT.